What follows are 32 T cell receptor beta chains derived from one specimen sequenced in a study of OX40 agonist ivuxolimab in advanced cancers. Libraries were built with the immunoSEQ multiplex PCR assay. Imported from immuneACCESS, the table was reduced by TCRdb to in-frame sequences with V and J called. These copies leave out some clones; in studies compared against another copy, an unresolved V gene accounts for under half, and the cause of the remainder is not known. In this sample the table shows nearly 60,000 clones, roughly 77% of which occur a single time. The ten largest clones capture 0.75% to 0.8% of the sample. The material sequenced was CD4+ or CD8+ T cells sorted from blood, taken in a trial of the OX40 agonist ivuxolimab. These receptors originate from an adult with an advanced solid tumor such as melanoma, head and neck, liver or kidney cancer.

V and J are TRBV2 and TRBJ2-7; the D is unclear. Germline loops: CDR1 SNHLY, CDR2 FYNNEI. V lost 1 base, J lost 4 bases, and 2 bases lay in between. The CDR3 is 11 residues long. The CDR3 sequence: CASSEGYEQYF. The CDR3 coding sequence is TGTGCCAGCAGTGAAGGTTACGAGCAGTACTTC.

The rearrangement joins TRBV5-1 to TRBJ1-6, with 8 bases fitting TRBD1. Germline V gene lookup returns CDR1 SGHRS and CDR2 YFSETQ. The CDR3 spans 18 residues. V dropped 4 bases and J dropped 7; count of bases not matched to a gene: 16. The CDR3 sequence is CASSPSTSGQGGNSPLHF. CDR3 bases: TGCGCCAGCAGCCCCTCCACCAGCGGACAGGGAGGCAATTCACCCCTCCACTTT.

This chain's CDR3 is CAISDIQGAKETQYF. Here the CDR3 DNA reads TGTGCCATCAGTGATATACAGGGGGCTAAAGAGACCCAGTACTTC. The genes are TRBV10-3 and TRBJ2-5; 9 bases agree with TRBD1. Germline V CDR1 and CDR2: ENHRY, SYGVKD. V dropped 3 bases and J dropped 3; count of bases not matched to a gene: 5. This CDR3 comprises 15 residues.

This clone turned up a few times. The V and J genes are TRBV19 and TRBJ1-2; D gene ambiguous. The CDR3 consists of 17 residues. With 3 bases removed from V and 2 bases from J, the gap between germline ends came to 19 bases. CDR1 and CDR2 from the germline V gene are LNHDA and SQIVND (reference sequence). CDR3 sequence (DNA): TGTGCCAGTAGTATTTTTGTGGTGGGCGGACCGAACTATGGCTACACCTTC. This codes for CASSIFVVGGPNYGYTF. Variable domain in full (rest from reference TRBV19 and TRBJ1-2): DGGITQSPKYLFRKEGQNVTLSCEQNLNHDAMYWYRQDPGQGLRLIYYSQIVNDFQKGDIAEGYSVSREKKESFPLTVTSAQKNPTAFYLCASSIFVVGGPNYGYTFGSGTRLTVV.

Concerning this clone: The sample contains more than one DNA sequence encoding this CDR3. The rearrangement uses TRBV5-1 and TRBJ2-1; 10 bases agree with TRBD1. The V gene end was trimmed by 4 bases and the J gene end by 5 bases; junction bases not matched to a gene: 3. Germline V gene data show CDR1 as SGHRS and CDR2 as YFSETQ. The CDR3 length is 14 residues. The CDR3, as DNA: TGCGCCAGCAGCCGGGACAGGGGAGACAATGAGCAGTTCTTC. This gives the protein CASSRDRGDNEQFF.

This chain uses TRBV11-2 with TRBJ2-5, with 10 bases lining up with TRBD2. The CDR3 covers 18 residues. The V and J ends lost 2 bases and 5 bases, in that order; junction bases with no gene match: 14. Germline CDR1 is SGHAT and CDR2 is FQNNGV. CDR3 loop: CASSLSRLAGVKGETQYF. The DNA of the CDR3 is TGTGCCAGCAGCTTATCTCGCCTAGCGGGGGTAAAGGGGGAGACCCAGTACTTC.

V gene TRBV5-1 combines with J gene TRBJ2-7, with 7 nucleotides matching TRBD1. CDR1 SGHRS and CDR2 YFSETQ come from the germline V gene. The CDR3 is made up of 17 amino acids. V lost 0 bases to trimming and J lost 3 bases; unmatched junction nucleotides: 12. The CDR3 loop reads CASSLGGGQGDFYEQYF. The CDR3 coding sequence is TGCGCCAGCAGCTTGGGAGGCGGGCAGGGGGATTTCTACGAGCAGTACTTC.

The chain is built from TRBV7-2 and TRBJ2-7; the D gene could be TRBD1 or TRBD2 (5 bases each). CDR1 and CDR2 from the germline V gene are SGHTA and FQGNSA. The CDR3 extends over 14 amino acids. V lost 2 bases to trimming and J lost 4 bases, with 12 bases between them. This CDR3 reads CASSLWGPGYEQYF. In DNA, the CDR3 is TGTGCCAGCAGCTTATGGGGACCTGGGTACGAGCAGTACTTC.

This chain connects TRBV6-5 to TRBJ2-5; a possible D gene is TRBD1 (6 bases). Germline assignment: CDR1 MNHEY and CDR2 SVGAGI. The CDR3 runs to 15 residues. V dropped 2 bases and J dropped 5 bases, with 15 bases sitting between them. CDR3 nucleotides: TGTGCCAGCAGTTACGGGCAGGGGCGGCGGGAGACCCAGTACTTC. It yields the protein CASSYGQGRRETQYF.

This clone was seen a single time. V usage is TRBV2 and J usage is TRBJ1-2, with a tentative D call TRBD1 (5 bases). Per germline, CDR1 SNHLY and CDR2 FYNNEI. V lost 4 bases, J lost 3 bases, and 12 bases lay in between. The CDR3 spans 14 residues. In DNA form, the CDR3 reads TGTGCCAGCAGTGTACGGGGGGTTGACTATGGCTACACCTTC. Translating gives CASSVRGVDYGYTF.

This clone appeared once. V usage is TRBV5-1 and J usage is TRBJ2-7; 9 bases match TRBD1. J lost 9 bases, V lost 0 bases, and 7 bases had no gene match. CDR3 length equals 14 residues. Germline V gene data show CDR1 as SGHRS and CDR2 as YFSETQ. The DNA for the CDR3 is TGCGCCAGCAGCTTGGGACAGGGGGTTCAGCGGCAGTACTTC. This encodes CASSLGQGVQRQYF. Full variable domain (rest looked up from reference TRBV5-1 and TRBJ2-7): KAGVTQTPRYLIKTRGQQVTLSCSPISGHRSVSWYQQTPGQGLQFLFEYFSETQRNKGNFPGRFSGRQFSNSRSEMNVSTLELGDSALYLCASSLGQGVQRQYFGPGTRLTVT.

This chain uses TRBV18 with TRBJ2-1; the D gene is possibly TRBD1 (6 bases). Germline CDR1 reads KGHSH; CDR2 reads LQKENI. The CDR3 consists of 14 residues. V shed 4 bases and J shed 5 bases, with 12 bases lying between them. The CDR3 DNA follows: TGTGCCAGCTCACTCCAGGGGAGTAACAATGAGCAGTTCTTC. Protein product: CASSLQGSNNEQFF.

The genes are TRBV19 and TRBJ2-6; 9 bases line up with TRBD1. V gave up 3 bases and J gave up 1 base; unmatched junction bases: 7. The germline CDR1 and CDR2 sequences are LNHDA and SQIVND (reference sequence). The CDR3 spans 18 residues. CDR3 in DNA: TGTGCCAGTAGTATCCATGGGACAGGGAAATCTGGGGCCAACGTCCTGACTTTC. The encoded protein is CASSIHGTGKSGANVLTF.

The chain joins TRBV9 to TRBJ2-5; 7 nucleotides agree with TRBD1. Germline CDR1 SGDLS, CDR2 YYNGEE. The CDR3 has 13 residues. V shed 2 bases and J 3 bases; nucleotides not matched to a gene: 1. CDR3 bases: TGTGCCAGCAGCGTCGGGACAGAAGAGACCCAGTACTTC. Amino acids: CASSVGTEETQYF.

The CDR3 nucleotides are TGCGCCAGCATTCGGCGTACCCTCAAAATGAGGCAAGAGACCCAGTACTTC. Encoded protein: CASIRRTLKMRQETQYF. The rearrangement joins TRBV10-1 to TRBJ2-5; D is unresolved. Germline values: CDR1 WNHNN, CDR2 SYGVQD (reference sequence). Trimming stripped 7 bases from V and 2 bases from J, with 23 bases between. The CDR3 loop spans 17 amino acids.

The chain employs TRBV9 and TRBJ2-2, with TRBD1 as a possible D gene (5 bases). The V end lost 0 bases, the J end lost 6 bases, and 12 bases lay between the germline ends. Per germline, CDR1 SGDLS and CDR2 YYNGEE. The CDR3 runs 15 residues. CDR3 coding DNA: TGTGCCAGCAGCGTAGAGGACACAAGGGCCGGGGAGCTGTTTTTT. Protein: CASSVEDTRAGELFF.

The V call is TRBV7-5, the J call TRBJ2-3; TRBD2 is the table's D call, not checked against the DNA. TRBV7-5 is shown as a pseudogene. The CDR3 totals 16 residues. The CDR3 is CARSLATSASTDTQYF. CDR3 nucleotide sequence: TGTGCCAGAAGCTTGGCGACTAGCGCCAGCACAGATACGCAGTATTTT.

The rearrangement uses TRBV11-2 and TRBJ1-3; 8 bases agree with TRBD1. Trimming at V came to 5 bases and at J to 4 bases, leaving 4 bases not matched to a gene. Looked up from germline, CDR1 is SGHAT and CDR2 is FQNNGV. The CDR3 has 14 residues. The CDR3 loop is CASSGRGHGNTIYF. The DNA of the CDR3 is TGTGCCAGCAGCGGCAGGGGGCACGGAAACACCATATATTTT.

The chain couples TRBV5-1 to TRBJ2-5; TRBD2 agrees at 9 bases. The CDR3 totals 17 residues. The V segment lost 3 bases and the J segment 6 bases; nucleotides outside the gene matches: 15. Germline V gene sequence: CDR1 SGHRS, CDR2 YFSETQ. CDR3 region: CASSSRMLGGGAQTQYF. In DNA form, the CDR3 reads TGCGCCAGCAGCTCAAGGATGCTGGGCGGGGGGGCCCAGACCCAGTACTTC.

CDR3 amino acids: CASSLDDRRTYEQYF. The DNA for the CDR3 is TGTGCCAGCAGCTTAGACGACAGGCGCACCTACGAGCAGTACTTC. The chain employs TRBV7-2 and TRBJ2-7, with TRBD1 as a possible D gene (6 bases). The V and J ends lost 1 base and 2 bases respectively, with 12 bases between them. From germline, CDR1 is SGHTA and CDR2 FQGNSA. The length of the CDR3 is 15 residues.

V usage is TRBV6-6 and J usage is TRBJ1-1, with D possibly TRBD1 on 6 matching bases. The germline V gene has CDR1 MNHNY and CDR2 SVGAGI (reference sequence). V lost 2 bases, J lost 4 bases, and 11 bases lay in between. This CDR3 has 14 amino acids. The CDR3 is CASSYGGAGTEAFF. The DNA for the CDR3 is TGTGCCAGCAGTTACGGGGGGGCTGGCACTGAAGCTTTCTTT.

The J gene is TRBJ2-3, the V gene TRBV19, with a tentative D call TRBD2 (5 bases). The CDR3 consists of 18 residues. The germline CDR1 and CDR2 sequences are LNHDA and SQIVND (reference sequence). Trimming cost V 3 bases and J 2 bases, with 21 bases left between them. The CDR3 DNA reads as TGTGCCAGTAGTATTGGCTCCCGGACCCAGCGGACCACAGATACGCAGTATTTT. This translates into CASSIGSRTQRTTDTQYF. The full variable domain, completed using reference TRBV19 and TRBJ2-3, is DGGITQSPKYLFRKEGQNVTLSCEQNLNHDAMYWYRQDPGQGLRLIYYSQIVNDFQKGDIAEGYSVSREKKESFPLTVTSAQKNPTAFYLCASSIGSRTQRTTDTQYFGPGTRLTVL.

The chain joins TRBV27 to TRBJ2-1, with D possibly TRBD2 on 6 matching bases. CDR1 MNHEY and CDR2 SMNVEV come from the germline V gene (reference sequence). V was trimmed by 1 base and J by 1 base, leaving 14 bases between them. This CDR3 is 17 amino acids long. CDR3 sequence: CASSLLIVGGSYNEQFF. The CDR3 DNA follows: TGTGCCAGCAGTTTATTGATCGTCGGGGGTTCCTACAATGAGCAGTTCTTC.

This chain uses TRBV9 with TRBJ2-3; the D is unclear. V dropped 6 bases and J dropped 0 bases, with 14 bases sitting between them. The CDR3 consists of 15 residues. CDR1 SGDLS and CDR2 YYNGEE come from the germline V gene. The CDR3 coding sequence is TGTGCCAGCAACGAGCACAGTGCTAGCACAGATACGCAGTATTTT. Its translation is CASNEHSASTDTQYF.

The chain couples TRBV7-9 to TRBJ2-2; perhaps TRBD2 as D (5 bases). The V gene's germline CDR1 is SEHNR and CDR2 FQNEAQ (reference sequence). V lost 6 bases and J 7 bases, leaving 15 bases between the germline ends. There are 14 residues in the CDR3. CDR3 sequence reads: CASRVNPGNGELFF. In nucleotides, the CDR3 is TGTGCCAGCAGGGTAAACCCGGGGAACGGGGAGCTGTTTTTT.

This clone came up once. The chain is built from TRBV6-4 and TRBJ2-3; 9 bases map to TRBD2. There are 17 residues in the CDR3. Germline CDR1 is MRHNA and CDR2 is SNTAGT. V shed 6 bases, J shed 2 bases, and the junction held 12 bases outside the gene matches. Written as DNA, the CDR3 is TGTGCCAGCAGCCCCTGGGGATCTAGCGGGGTCACAGATACGCAGTATTTT. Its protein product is CASSPWGSSGVTDTQYF.

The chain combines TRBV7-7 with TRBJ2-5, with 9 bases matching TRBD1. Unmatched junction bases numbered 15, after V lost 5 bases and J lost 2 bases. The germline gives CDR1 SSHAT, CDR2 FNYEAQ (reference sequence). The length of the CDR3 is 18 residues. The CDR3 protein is CASSPAGTGSIKQETQYF. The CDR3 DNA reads TGTGCCAGCAGCCCCGCCGGGACAGGGTCAATCAAACAAGAGACCCAGTACTTC.

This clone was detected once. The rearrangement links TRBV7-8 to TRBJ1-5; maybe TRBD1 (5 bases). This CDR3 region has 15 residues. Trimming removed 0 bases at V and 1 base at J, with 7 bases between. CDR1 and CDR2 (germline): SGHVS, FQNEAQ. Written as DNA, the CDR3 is TGTGCCAGCAGCTTAGCTGCAGGGAGCAATCAGCCCCAGCATTTT. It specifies CASSLAAGSNQPQHF.

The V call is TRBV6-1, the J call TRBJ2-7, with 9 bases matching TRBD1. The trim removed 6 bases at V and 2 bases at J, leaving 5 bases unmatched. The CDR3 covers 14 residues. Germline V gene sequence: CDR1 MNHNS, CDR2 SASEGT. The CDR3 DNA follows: TGTGCCAGCAGCGGGACAGGGAGGGCCTACGAGCAGTACTTC. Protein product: CASSGTGRAYEQYF.

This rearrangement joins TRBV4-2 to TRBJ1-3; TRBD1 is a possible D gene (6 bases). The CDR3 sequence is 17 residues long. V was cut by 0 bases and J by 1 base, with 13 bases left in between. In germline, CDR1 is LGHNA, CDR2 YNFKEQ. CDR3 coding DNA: TGTGCCAGCAGCCAAGATACTGGCAGGGGTTCTGGAAACACCATATATTTT. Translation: CASSQDTGRGSGNTIYF.

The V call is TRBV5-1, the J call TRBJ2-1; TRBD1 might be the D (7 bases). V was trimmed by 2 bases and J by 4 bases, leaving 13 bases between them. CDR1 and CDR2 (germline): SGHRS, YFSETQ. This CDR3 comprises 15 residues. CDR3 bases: TGCGCCAGCAGCTTCACAGGGGACTTTTACAATGAGCAGTTCTTC. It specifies CASSFTGDFYNEQFF.

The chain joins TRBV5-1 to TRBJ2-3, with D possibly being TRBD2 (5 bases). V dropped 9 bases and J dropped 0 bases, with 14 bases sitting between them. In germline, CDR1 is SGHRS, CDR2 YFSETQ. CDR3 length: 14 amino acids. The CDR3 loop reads CATRRAESTDTQYF. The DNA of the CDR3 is TGCGCCACCCGGCGGGCGGAGAGCACAGATACGCAGTATTTT. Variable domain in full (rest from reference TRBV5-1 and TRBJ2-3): KAGVTQTPRYLIKTRGQQVTLSCSPISGHRSVSWYQQTPGQGLQFLFEYFSETQRNKGNFPGRFSGRQFSNSRSEMNVSTLELGDSALYLCATRRAESTDTQYFGPGTRLTVL.